This entry is about one TCR beta chain. This sample is drawn from a study of blood T cell repertoires in COVID-19. Study-wide context: Sources were T cells, B-cell-depleted T cells, or PBMCs; the material itself was cDNA or gDNA.

Methods used by the authors: Amplification with reference gene primers provided the estimates of nucleated cell counts. Clones were read by immunoSEQ multiplex PCR, and TCRdb kept only the in-frame ones, dropping some. V and J calls and clone size are those listed in that table; D and trimming were worked out from the DNA. Seen here are tens of thousands of clones, 70% to 80% observed once, and the top ten hold roughly 10%. The ends lost 1 base at V and 0 bases at J; junction bases unmatched: 6. Germline V lookup: CDR1 KGHDR, CDR2 SFDVKD. CDR3 length equals 17 residues. V is TRBV24-1 and J is TRBJ2-3; 7 nucleotides align to TRBD2. Sequenced: peripheral blood. This TCR came from a human donor in a cohort sampled during active COVID-19. As DNA, the CDR3 is TGTGCCACCAGTGATTTCTCAGAGCGGGGAAGCACAGATACGCAGTATTTT. Translating gives CATSDFSERGSTDTQYF.